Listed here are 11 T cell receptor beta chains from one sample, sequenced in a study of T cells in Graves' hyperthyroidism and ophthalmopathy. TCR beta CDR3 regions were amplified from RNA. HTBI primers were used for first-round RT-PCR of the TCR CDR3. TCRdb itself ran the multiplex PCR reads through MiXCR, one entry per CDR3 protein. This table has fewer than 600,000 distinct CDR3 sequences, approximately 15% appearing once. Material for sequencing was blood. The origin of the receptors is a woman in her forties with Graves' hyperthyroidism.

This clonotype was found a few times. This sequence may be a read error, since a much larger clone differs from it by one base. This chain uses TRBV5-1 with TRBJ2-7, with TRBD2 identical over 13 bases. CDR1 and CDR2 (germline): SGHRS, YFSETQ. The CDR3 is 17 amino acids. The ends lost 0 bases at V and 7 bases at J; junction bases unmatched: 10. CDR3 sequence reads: CASSLGLAGGIRDEQYF. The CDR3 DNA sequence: TGCGCCAGCAGCTTGGGACTAGCGGGAGGAATACGCGATGAGCAGTACTTC.

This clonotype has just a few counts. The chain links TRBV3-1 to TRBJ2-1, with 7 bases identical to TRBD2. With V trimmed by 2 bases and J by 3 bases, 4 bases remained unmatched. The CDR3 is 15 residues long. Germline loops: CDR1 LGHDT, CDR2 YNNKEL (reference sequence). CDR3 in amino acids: CASSQMSGVYNEQFF. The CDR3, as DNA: TGTGCCAGCAGCCAAATGAGCGGGGTCTACAATGAGCAGTTCTTC.

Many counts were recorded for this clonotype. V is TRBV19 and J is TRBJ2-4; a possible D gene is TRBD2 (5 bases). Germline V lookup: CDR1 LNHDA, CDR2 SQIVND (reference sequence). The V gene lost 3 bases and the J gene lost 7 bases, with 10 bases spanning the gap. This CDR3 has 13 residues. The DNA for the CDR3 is TGTGCCAGTAGTATCGAAGGGAGCAACATTCAGTACTTC. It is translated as CASSIEGSNIQYF.

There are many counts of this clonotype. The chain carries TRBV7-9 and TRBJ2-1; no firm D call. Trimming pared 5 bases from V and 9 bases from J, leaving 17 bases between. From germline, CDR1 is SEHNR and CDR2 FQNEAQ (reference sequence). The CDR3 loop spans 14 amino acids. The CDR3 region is CASSTSKRLSEQFF. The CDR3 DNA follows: TGTGCCAGCAGCACCTCGAAGCGCTTGAGTGAGCAGTTCTTC.

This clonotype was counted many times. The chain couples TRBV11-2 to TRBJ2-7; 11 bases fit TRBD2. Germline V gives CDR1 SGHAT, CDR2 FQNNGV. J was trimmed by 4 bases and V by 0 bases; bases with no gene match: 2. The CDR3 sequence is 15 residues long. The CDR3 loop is CASSLDRTSGYEQYF. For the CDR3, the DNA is TGTGCCAGCAGCTTAGACCGGACTAGCGGGTACGAGCAGTACTTC.

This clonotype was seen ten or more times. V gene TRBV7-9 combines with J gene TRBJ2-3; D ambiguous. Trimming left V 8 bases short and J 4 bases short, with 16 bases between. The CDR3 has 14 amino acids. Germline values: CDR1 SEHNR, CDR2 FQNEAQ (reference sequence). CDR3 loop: CASGIYPKADTQYF. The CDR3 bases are TGTGCCAGCGGAATCTACCCTAAGGCAGATACGCAGTATTTT.

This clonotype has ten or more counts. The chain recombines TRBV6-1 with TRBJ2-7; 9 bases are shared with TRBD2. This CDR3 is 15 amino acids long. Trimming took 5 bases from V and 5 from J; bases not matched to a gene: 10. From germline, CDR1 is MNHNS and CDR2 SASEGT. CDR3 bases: TGTGCCAGCAGTTTTACTAGCGGGTCTTACAACGAGCAGTACTTC. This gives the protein CASSFTSGSYNEQYF.

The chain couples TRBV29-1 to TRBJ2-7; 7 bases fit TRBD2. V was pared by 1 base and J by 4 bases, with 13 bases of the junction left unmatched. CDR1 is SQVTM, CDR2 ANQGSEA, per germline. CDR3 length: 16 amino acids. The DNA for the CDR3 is TGCAGCGTTGAAGGGGGGGGGGGAGGGAGGGAATACGAGCAGTACTTC. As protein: CSVEGGGGGREYEQYF.

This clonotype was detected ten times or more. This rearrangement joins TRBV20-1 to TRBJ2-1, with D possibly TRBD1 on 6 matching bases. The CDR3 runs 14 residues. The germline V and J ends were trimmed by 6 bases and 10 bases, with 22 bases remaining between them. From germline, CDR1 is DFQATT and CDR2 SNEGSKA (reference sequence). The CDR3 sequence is CSAPRPGVIVEQFF. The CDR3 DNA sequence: TGCAGTGCCCCACGGCCAGGGGTTATAGTGGAGCAGTTCTTC.

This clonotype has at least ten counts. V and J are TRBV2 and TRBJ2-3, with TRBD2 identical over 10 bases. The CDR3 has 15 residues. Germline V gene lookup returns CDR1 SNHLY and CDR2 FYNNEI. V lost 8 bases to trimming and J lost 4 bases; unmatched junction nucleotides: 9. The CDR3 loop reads CASSLAGVKADTQYF. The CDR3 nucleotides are TGTGCCAGCTCTCTAGCGGGAGTAAAGGCAGATACGCAGTATTTT.

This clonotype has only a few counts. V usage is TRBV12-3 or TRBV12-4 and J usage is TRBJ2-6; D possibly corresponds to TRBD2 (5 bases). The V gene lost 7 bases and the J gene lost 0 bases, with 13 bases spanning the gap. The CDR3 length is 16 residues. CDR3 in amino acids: CASNDYTPSGANVLTF. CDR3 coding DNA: TGTGCCAGCAATGACTACACCCCCTCTGGGGCCAACGTCCTGACTTTC.